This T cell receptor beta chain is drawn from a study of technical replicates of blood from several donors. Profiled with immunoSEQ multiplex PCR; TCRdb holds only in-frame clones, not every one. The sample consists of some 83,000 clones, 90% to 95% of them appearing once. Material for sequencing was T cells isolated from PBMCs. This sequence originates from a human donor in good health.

CDR3 region: CASSGGQERNTIYF. The DNA for the CDR3 is TGTGCCAGCAGCGGAGGACAGGAAAGAAACACCATATATTTT. V gene TRBV9 combines with J gene TRBJ1-3, with 7 bases that match TRBD1. J was trimmed by 5 bases and V by 3 bases; bases with no gene match: 5. The germline V gene has CDR1 SGDLS and CDR2 YYNGEE. This CDR3 contains 14 residues. Using reference TRBV9 and TRBJ1-3 for the parts outside the CDR3, the full variable domain is DSGVTQTPKHLITATGQRVTLRCSPRSGDLSVYWYQQSLDQGLQFLIQYYNGEERAKGNILERFSAQQFPDLHSELNLSSLELGDSALYFCASSGGQERNTIYFGEGSWLTVV.